The 22 T cell receptor beta chains in this list originate from one sample, sequenced in a study of T cells in Graves' hyperthyroidism and ophthalmopathy. TCR beta CDR3 regions were amplified from RNA. Primed by the HTBI set, a first-round RT-PCR was run on the TCR CDR3. TCRdb ran MiXCR on the multiplex PCR reads and lists one entry per CDR3 protein. The table includes hundreds of thousands of distinct CDR3 sequences, more than 15% detected once. The sequenced sample was blood. The receptors were sampled from a woman aged 40 to 50 with Graves' ophthalmopathy.

V gene TRBV2 combines with J gene TRBJ2-2; weak D call: TRBD2 (5 bases). The germline V gene encodes CDR1 SNHLY and CDR2 FYNNEI. This CDR3 region has 17 residues. Trimming removed 3 bases at V and 2 bases at J, with 16 bases between. CDR3 nucleotide sequence: TGTGCCAGCAGTGAGGGTCAGGACTCCATTAACACCGGGGAGCTGTTTTTT. This sequence encodes CASSEGQDSINTGELFF.

This clonotype was recorded many times. This chain uses TRBV3-1 with TRBJ1-1, with a possible D match to TRBD1 (5 bases). The CDR3 totals 15 residues. Germline V gene lookup returns CDR1 LGHDT and CDR2 YNNKEL (reference sequence). Trimming cost V 0 bases and J 4 bases, with 12 bases left between them. The CDR3 sequence: CASSQEGQGGTEAFF. Here the CDR3 DNA reads TGTGCCAGCAGCCAAGAGGGTCAGGGAGGCACTGAAGCTTTCTTT.

This clonotype was observed a few times. The chain employs TRBV6-1 and TRBJ1-5; 8 nucleotides agree with TRBD1. The CDR3 contains 15 residues. Trimming took 5 bases from V and 3 from J; bases not matched to a gene: 6. Germline-derived CDR1 and CDR2 are MNHNS and SASEGT. The CDR3 DNA reads TGTGCCAGCAGTCCCGGACAGGGAAACAATCAGCCCCAGCATTTT. Its protein is CASSPGQGNNQPQHF.

This clonotype was observed many times. The J gene is TRBJ2-7, the V gene TRBV7-2, with 10 bases fitting TRBD1. The germline V gene has CDR1 SGHTA and CDR2 FQGNSA. This CDR3 comprises 15 residues. Trimming took 5 bases from V and 3 from J; bases not matched to a gene: 7. Here the CDR3 DNA reads TGTGCCAGCAGCCCCGCCGGGACAGGGGTCTACGAGCAGTACTTC. This encodes CASSPAGTGVYEQYF.

CDR3 bases: TGCGCCAGCAGCTTAGGGACTACGAAGGAGACCCAGTACTTC. This encodes CASSLGTTKETQYF. The rearrangement uses TRBV5-1 and TRBJ2-5; TRBD2 aligns across 7 bases. V lost 2 bases to trimming and J lost 5 bases; unmatched junction nucleotides: 6. Per germline, CDR1 SGHRS and CDR2 YFSETQ. This CDR3 has 14 amino acids.

This clonotype has a count of ten or more. This chain connects TRBV9 to TRBJ2-2; D gene unclear. The V end was cut by 3 bases, the J end by 3 bases, with 12 bases between. The CDR3 is 15 residues long. Germline CDR1 and CDR2: SGDLS and YYNGEE. CDR3 coding DNA: TGTGCCAGCAGCGAATCATCGTCATACACCGGGGAGCTGTTTTTT. Its protein product is CASSESSSYTGELFF.

V and J are TRBV18 and TRBJ2-3, with D perhaps TRBD1 or TRBD2 (5 bases each). V lost 2 bases and J lost 6, with 15 bases in between. There are 15 residues in the CDR3. Per germline, CDR1 KGHSH and CDR2 LQKENI. The CDR3 here is CASSPGTNVRDTQYF. The CDR3 coding sequence is TGTGCCAGCTCACCAGGGACCAATGTACGGGATACGCAGTATTTT.

The sample holds many counts of this clonotype. J is TRBJ2-5 and V is TRBV20-1; D unclear. V was cut by 8 bases and J by 3 bases, with 7 bases left in between. CDR1 is DFQATT and CDR2 is SNEGSKA in the germline V gene (reference sequence). The CDR3 has 10 residues. In DNA form, the CDR3 reads TGCAGTCCCCAAAAAGAGACCCAGTACTTC. It encodes CSPQKETQYF.

This clonotype was detected a few times. The CDR3, as DNA: TGTGCCAGCGGGAGCGGGAGTTTAGAGCAGTTCTTC. Its translation: CASGSGSLEQFF. V and J are TRBV7-9 and TRBJ2-1, with TRBD2 matching 8 bases. This CDR3 has 12 amino acids. CDR1 and CDR2 (germline): SEHNR, FQNEAQ (reference sequence). V shed 8 bases, J shed 10 bases, and the junction held 7 bases outside the gene matches.

Ten or more counts support this clonotype. The chain joins TRBV20-1 to TRBJ1-1; D gene ambiguous. CDR1 DFQATT and CDR2 SNEGSKA come from the germline V gene (reference sequence). The CDR3 extends over 14 amino acids. V was shortened by 3 bases and J by 8 bases, with 19 bases between the two germline ends. The CDR3 loop is CSASLGRSDAEAFF. CDR3 sequence (DNA): TGCAGTGCTAGTTTAGGGCGAAGCGATGCAGAAGCTTTCTTT.

Concerning this clonotype itself: A much more abundant neighbour one base away suggests this may be a read error. The rearrangement links TRBV5-1 to TRBJ2-7; 8 bases are a match to TRBD1. From germline, CDR1 is SGHRS and CDR2 YFSETQ. The CDR3 runs to 16 residues. The V and J ends lost 0 bases and 4 bases, in that order; junction bases with no gene match: 9. In nucleotides, the CDR3 is TGCGCCAGCAGCTTGGCCGCCGGGACAGGTTGGTACGAGCAGTACTTC. It specifies CASSLAAGTGWYEQYF.

This clonotype came up a few times. This sequence joins TRBV29-1 and TRBJ1-2, with TRBD1 as a possible D gene (5 bases). The germline gives CDR1 SQVTM, CDR2 ANQGSEA. Trimming cost V 4 bases and J 5 bases, with 17 bases left between them. This CDR3 has 14 amino acids. Written as DNA, the CDR3 is TGCAGCGTTGCATTCCGGGGGACGACTTATGGCTACACCTTC. Its protein is CSVAFRGTTYGYTF.

This sequence joins TRBV28 and TRBJ2-7, with a possible D match to TRBD1 (6 bases). CDR1 MDHEN and CDR2 SYDVKM come from the germline V gene. CDR3 length equals 11 residues. V lost 11 bases, J lost 5 bases, and 13 bases lay in between. This CDR3 is CARSGDHEQYF. CDR3 bases: TGTGCCCGCTCAGGGGACCACGAGCAGTACTTC.

In this sample, this clonotype turned up a few times. The V call is TRBV20-1, the J call TRBJ1-5; D is possibly TRBD1 (5 bases). Trimming removed 5 bases at V and 11 bases at J, with 10 bases between. Germline V gene data show CDR1 as DFQATT and CDR2 as SNEGSKA (reference sequence). The CDR3 runs to 10 residues. The DNA of the CDR3 is TGCAGTGCTTCCCGGGACGCCCAGCATTTT. The encoded protein is CSASRDAQHF.

V usage is TRBV20-1 and J usage is TRBJ2-2; maybe TRBD2 (6 bases). Per germline, CDR1 DFQATT and CDR2 SNEGSKA (reference sequence). V lost 3 bases to trimming and J lost 7 bases, with 12 bases between them. The CDR3 loop spans 13 amino acids. The CDR3 DNA follows: TGCAGTGCTAGCGGGAGCTGGGACGGGGAGCTGTTTTTT. Protein: CSASGSWDGELFF.

A few counts support this clonotype. This chain connects TRBV12-3 or TRBV12-4 to TRBJ1-1; D might be TRBD1 (5 bases). V lost 3 bases and J lost 6, with 11 bases in between. The CDR3 covers 13 residues. CDR3: CASSLTDPSEAFF. As DNA, the CDR3 is TGTGCCAGCAGTTTGACAGATCCCTCTGAAGCTTTCTTT.

This clonotype has a handful of counts. The gene calls are TRBV6-2 or TRBV6-3 and TRBJ1-4; D gene ambiguous. Germline CDR1 reads MNHEY; CDR2 reads SVGEGT. The CDR3 is 14 residues long. Trimming removed 4 bases at V and 0 bases at J, with 6 bases between. CDR3 sequence: CASSFTPTNEKLFF. In DNA form, the CDR3 reads TGTGCCAGCAGTTTTACACCAACTAATGAAAAACTGTTTTTT.

This clonotype showed up many times. V and J are TRBV5-8 and TRBJ2-7, with D possibly being TRBD2 (6 bases). V lost 3 bases to trimming and J lost 0 bases, with 16 bases between them. CDR3 length: 16 amino acids. CDR1 and CDR2 (germline): SGHTS, YDEGEE. CDR3 in DNA: TGTGCCAGCAGCTACGGGGGTGGAGCGGACTCCTACGAGCAGTACTTC. Its translation is CASSYGGGADSYEQYF.

V is TRBV29-1 and J is TRBJ1-1; 7 positions agree with TRBD1. CDR1 and CDR2 (germline): SQVTM, ANQGSEA. CDR3 size: 12 residues. Germline trimming cut 6 bases from V and 6 bases from J; bases unmatched to any gene: 7. CDR3 residues: CSVGGTAAEAFF. The CDR3 nucleotides are TGCAGCGTGGGGGGGACAGCCGCTGAAGCTTTCTTT.

This chain uses TRBV6-1 with TRBJ2-1, with 9 bases identical to TRBD2. The CDR3 has 17 residues. Germline lookup yields CDR1 MNHNS and CDR2 SASEGT. Trimming cost V 6 bases and J 5 bases; bases outside gene matches: 14. The CDR3 sequence: CASRPYSGSGPHNEQFF. The CDR3 DNA is TGTGCCAGCAGGCCCTATAGCGGGAGTGGCCCACACAATGAGCAGTTCTTC.

This clonotype has a count of ten or more. V is TRBV30 and J is TRBJ2-7, with a tentative D call TRBD1 (5 bases). Trimming cost V 5 bases and J 6 bases, with 20 bases left between them. The CDR3 has 14 residues. Germline CDR1 and CDR2: GTSNPN and SVGIG (reference sequence). The CDR3 DNA is TGTGCCTGGGCTCGACAGAGTGGTAGGGTCGAGCAGTACTTC. Encoded protein: CAWARQSGRVEQYF.

The sample holds many counts of this clonotype. The chain joins TRBV7-2 to TRBJ2-7; D ambiguous. The CDR3 spans 15 residues. V was shortened by 2 bases and J by 3 bases, with 14 bases between the two germline ends. Germline V gene data show CDR1 as SGHTA and CDR2 as FQGNSA. In nucleotides, the CDR3 is TGTGCCAGCAGCTTATGGCAAGCAGAGATCTACGAGCAGTACTTC. This gives the protein CASSLWQAEIYEQYF.